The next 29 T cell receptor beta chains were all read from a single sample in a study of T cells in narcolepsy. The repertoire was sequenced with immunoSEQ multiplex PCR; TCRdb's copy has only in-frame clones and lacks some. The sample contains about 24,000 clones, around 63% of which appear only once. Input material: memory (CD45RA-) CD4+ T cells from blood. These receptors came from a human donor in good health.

The CDR3: CASSSTEDTQYF. CDR3 DNA: TGCGCCAGCAGCTCGACAGAGGATACGCAGTATTTT. The chain employs TRBV5-1 and TRBJ2-3; possibly TRBD1 for D (5 bases). With 3 bases removed from V and 6 bases from J, the gap between germline ends came to 8 bases. In germline, CDR1 is SGHRS, CDR2 YFSETQ. The CDR3 is 12 residues long.

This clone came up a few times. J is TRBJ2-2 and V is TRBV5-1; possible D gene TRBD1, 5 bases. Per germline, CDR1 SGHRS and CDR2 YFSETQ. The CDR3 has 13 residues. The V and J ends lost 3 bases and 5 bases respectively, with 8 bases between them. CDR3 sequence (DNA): TGCGCCAGCAGCTCCAGGGCTACCGGGGAGCTGTTTTTT. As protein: CASSSRATGELFF.

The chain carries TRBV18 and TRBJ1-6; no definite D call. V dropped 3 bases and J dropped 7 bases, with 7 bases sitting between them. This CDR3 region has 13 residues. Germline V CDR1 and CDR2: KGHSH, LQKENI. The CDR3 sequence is CASSPELNSPLHF. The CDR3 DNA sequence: TGTGCCAGCTCACCCGAGTTGAATTCACCCCTCCACTTT.

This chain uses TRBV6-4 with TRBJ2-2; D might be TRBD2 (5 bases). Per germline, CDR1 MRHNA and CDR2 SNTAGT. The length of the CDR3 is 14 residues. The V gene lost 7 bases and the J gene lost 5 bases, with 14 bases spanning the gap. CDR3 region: CASTSTPGTGELFF. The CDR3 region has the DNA TGTGCCAGCACCTCCACTCCGGGGACCGGGGAGCTGTTTTTT.

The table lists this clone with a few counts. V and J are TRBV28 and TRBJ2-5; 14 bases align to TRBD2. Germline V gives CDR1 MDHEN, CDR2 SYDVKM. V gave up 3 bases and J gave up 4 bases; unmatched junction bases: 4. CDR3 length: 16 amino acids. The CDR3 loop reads CASSFTTSGGAETQYF. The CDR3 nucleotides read TGTGCCAGCAGTTTTACGACTAGCGGGGGGGCAGAGACCCAGTACTTC.

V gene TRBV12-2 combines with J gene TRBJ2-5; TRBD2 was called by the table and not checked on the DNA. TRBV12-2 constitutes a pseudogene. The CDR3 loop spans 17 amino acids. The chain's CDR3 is CASRLNRGLAHQETQYF. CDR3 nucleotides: TGTGCAAGTCGCTTAAACAGAGGGCTAGCACACCAAGAGACCCAGTACTTC.

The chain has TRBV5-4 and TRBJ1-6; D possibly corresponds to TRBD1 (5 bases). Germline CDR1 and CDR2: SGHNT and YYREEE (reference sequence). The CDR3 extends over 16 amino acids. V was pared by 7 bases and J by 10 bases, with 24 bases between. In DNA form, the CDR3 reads TGTGCCAGCTCCTTGAACCGGCGGGACTTGGGGTCACCCCTCCACTTT. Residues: CASSLNRRDLGSPLHF. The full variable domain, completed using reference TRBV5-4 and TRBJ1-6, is ETGVTQSPTHLIKTRGQQVTLRCSSQSGHNTVSWYQQALGQGPQFIFQYYREEENGRGNFPPRFSGLQFPNYSSELNVNALELDDSALYLCASSLNRRDLGSPLHFGNGTRLTVT.

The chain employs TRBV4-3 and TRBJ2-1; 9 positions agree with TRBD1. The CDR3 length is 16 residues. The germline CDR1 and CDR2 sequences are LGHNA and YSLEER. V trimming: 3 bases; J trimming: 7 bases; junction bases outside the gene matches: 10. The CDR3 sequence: CASSQGPGTGLNEQFF. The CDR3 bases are TGCGCCAGCAGCCAGGGACCCGGGACAGGGCTTAATGAGCAGTTCTTC.

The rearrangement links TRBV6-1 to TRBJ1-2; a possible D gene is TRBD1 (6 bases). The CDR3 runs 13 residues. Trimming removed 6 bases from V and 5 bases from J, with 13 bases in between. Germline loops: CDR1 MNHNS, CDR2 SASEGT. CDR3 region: CASSDAGAYGYTF. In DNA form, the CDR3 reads TGTGCCAGCAGCGATGCGGGGGCTTATGGCTACACCTTC.

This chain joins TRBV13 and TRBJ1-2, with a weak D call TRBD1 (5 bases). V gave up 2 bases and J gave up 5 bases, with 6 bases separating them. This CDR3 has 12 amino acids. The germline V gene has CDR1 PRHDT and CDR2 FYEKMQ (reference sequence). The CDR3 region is CASSLRQYGYTF. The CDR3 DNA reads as TGTGCCAGCAGCTTACGACAGTATGGCTACACCTTC.

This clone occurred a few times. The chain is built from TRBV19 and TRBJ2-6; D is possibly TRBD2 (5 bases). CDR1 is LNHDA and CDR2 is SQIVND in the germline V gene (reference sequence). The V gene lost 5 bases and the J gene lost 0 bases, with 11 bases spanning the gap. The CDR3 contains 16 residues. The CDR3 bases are TGTGCCAGTAGTCGGGGAGAAGGCTCTGGGGCCAACGTCCTGACTTTC. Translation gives CASSRGEGSGANVLTF.

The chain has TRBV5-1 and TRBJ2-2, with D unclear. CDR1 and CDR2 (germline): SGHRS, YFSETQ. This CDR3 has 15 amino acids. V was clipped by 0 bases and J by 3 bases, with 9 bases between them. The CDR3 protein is CASSLGPGDTGELFF. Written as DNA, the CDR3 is TGCGCCAGCAGCTTGGGTCCGGGCGACACCGGGGAGCTGTTTTTT.

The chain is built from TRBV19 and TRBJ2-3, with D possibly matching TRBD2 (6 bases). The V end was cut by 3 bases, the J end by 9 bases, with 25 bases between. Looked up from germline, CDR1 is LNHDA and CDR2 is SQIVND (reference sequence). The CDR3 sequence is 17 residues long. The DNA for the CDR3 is TGTGCCAGTAGTATGGATCGCACGGCGGGAAATCGTGGAACGCAGTATTTT. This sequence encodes CASSMDRTAGNRGTQYF.

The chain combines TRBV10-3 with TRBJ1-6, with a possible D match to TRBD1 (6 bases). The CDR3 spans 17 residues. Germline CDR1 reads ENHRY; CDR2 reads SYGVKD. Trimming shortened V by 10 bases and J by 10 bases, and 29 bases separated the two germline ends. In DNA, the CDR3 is TGTGCCACCGGCGGGGGCGCCAGTAGTTTAGCAAGCTCACCCCTCCACTTT. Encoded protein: CATGGGASSLASSPLHF.

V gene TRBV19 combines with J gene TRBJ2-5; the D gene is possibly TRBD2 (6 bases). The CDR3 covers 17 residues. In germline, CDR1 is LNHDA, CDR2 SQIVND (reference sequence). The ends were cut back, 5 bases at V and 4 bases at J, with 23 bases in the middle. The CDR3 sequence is CASSPWGVSVVGETQYF. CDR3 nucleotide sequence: TGTGCCAGTAGTCCCTGGGGGGTCAGCGTAGTGGGAGAGACCCAGTACTTC.

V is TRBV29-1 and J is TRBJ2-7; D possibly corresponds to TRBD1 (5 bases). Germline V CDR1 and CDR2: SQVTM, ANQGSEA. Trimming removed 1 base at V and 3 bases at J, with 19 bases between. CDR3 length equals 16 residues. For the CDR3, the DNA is TGCAGCGTTGAAGTCATGTCAGGGTTTAACCTCTACGAGCAGTACTTC. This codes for CSVEVMSGFNLYEQYF.

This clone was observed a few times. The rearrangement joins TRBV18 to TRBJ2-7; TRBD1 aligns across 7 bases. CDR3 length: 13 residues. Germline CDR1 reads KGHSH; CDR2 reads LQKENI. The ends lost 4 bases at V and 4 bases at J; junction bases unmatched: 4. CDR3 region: CASSLQTGYEQYF. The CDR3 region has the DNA TGTGCCAGCTCACTTCAGACAGGGTACGAGCAGTACTTC.

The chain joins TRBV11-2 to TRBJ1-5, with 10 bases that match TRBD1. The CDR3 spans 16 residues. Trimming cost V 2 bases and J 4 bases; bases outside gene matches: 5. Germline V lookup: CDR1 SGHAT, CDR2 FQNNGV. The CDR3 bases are TGTGCCAGCAGCTTACTACCGGGACAGGGGAATCAGCCCCAGCATTTT. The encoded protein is CASSLLPGQGNQPQHF.

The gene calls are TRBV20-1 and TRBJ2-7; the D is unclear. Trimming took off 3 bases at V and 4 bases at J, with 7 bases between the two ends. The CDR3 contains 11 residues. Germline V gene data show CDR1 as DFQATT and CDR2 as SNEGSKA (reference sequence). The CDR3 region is CSARVRYEQYF. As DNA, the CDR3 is TGCAGTGCTAGGGTCCGTTACGAGCAGTACTTC.

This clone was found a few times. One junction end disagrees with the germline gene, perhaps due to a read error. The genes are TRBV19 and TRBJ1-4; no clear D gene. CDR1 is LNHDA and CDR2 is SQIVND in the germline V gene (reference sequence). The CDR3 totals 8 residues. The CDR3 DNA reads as TGCATGACTGAAAAACTGTTTTTT. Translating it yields CMTEKLFF.

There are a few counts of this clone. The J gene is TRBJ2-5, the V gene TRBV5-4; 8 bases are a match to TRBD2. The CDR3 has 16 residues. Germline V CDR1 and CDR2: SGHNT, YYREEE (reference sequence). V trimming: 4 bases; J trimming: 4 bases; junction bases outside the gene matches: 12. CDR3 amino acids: CASSPGGGHSGETQYF. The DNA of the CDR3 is TGTGCCAGCAGCCCGGGGGGGGGCCACTCGGGAGAGACCCAGTACTTC.

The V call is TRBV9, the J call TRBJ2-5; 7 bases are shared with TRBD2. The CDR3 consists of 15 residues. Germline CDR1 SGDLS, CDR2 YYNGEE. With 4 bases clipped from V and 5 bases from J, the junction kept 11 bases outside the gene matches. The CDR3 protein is CASSPTIGREETQYF. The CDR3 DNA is TGTGCCAGCAGCCCAACCATTGGGAGGGAGGAGACCCAGTACTTC.

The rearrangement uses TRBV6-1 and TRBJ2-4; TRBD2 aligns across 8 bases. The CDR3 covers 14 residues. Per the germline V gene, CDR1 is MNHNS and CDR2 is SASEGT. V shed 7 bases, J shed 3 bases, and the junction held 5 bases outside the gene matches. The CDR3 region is CASNHAGGKNIQYF. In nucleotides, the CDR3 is TGTGCCAGCAACCATGCGGGGGGCAAAAACATTCAGTACTTC.

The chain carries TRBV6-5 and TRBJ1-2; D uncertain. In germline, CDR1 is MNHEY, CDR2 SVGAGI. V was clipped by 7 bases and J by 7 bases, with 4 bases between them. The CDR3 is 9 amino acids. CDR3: CASTGGYTF. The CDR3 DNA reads TGTGCCAGCACAGGTGGCTACACCTTC.

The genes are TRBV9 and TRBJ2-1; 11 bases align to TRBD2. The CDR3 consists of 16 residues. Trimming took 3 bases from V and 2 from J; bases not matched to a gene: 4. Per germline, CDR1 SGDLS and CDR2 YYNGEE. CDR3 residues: CASSGPGLAAYNEQFF. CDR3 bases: TGTGCCAGCAGCGGCCCGGGACTAGCGGCCTACAATGAGCAGTTCTTC.

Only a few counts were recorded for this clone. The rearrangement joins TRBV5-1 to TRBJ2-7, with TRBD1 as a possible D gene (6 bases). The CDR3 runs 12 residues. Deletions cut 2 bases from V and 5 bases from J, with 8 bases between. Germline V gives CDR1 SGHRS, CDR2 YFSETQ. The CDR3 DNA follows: TGCGCCAGCAGCTTAGCAGGGGACGAGCAGTACTTC. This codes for CASSLAGDEQYF.

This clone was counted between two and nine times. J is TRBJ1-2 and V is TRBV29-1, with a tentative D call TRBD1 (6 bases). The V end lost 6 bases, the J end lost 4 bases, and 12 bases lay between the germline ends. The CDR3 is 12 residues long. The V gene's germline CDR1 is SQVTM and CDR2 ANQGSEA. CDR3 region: CSVHQGGYGYTF. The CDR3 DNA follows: TGCAGCGTCCACCAAGGGGGCTATGGCTACACCTTC.

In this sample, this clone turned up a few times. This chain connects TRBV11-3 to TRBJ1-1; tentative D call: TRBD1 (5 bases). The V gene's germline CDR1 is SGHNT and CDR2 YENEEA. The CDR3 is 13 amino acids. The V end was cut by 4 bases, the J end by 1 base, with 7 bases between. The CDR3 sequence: CASSSGQNTEAFF. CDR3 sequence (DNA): TGTGCCAGCAGCTCCGGACAGAACACTGAAGCTTTCTTT.

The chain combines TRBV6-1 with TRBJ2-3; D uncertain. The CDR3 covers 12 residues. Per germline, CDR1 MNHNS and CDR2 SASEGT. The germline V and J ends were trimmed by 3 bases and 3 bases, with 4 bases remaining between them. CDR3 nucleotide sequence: TGTGCCAGCAGTGACGGAACAGATACGCAGTATTTT. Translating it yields CASSDGTDTQYF.